Following are 24 T cell receptor beta chains from one sample sequenced in a study of blood T cell repertoires in COVID-19. TCRdb's table, derived via immunoSEQ multiplex PCR, lists solely in-frame clones and lacks some. Of a few hundred thousand clones in the sample, roughly 84% were seen once. Sequencing was carried out using PBMCs or T cells enriched from blood (not recorded which). Every receptor here comes from a woman aged 40 to 50 who had recovered from COVID-19.

The chain couples TRBV6-2 or TRBV6-3 to TRBJ1-1; D not certain. CDR1 and CDR2 (germline): MNHEY, SVGEGT. CDR3 length: 12 residues. V dropped 4 bases and J dropped 5 bases, with 8 bases sitting between them. Written as DNA, the CDR3 is TGTGCCAGCAGTTCGGGTGATACTGAAGCTTTCTTT. It specifies CASSSGDTEAFF.

The chain carries TRBV7-9 and TRBJ1-2; 9 nucleotides line up with TRBD1. Germline CDR1 is SEHNR and CDR2 is FQNEAQ (reference sequence). V dropped 2 bases and J dropped 8; count of bases not matched to a gene: 9. CDR3 length equals 15 residues. As DNA, the CDR3 is TGTGCCAGCAGCTTAACCCAACAGGGGGCAGAAGGCTACACCTTC. Encoded protein: CASSLTQQGAEGYTF.

The chain is built from TRBV3-1 (or the pseudogene TRBV3-2) and TRBJ1-2, with D unresolved. Trimming left V 8 bases short and J 0 bases short, with 10 bases between. In germline, CDR1 is LGHDT, CDR2 YNNKEL (reference sequence). This CDR3 spans 13 amino acids. CDR3 bases: TGTGCCAGCTGGAGTGGATCTAACTATGGCTACACCTTC. As protein: CASWSGSNYGYTF.

This clone appeared once. Other DNA sequences in the same sample also yield this CDR3. The chain has TRBV9 and TRBJ2-3; 11 bases align to TRBD2. Germline V gene sequence: CDR1 SGDLS, CDR2 YYNGEE. V was pared by 3 bases and J by 2 bases, with 5 bases of the junction left unmatched. The length of the CDR3 is 16 residues. CDR3 in DNA: TGTGCCAGCAGCGGTGGGACTAGCGGCCTCACAGATACGCAGTATTTT. Encoded protein: CASSGGTSGLTDTQYF.

The chain is built from TRBV24-1 and TRBJ2-1; 12 bases match TRBD2. Germline V gives CDR1 KGHDR, CDR2 SFDVKD. This CDR3 contains 13 residues. The V segment lost 9 bases and the J segment 10 bases; nucleotides outside the gene matches: 6. The DNA for the CDR3 is TGTGCCACCGGACTAGCGGGATTCAACGAGCAGTTCTTC. Residues: CATGLAGFNEQFF.

The chain joins TRBV28 to TRBJ1-2, with D perhaps matching TRBD1 (5 bases). The length of the CDR3 is 16 residues. V lost 3 bases and J 5 bases, leaving 19 bases between the germline ends. CDR1 is MDHEN and CDR2 is SYDVKM in the germline V gene. In DNA, the CDR3 is TGTGCCAGCAGTTTTGGCGGGGGAGCCTTCGGTTATGGCTACACCTTC. Its protein is CASSFGGGAFGYGYTF.

Only one count was recorded for this clone. The gene calls are TRBV3-1 (or the pseudogene TRBV3-2) and TRBJ1-1; maybe TRBD1 (5 bases). Germline V gene lookup returns CDR1 LGHDT and CDR2 YNNKEL (reference sequence). Trimming stripped 4 bases from V and 0 bases from J, with 15 bases between. The CDR3 contains 16 residues. The CDR3 here is CASSPHRGGMNTEAFF. In nucleotides, the CDR3 is TGTGCCAGCAGCCCGCACCGGGGGGGGATGAACACTGAAGCTTTCTTT.

This chain links TRBV4-1 with TRBJ1-5, with 8 nucleotides matching TRBD1. Per germline, CDR1 MGHRA and CDR2 YSYEKL. With 4 bases clipped from V and 8 bases from J, the junction kept 10 bases outside the gene matches. The CDR3 has 15 residues. The CDR3 region has the DNA TGCGCCAGCAGCCCCCCAGGGGGCCCACATGAGCCCCAGCATTTT. Translating gives CASSPPGGPHEPQHF.

The chain carries TRBV5-1 and TRBJ1-2, with D perhaps TRBD1 (6 bases). This CDR3 has 16 residues. Trimming removed 0 bases at V and 5 bases at J, with 17 bases between. The V gene's germline CDR1 is SGHRS and CDR2 YFSETQ. The CDR3 DNA reads as TGCGCCAGCAGCTTGGGCCCCCAACAGGGTGGGTATGGCTACACCTTC. Translated: CASSLGPQQGGYGYTF. Combining the CDR3 with reference TRBV5-1 and TRBJ1-2 gives the whole variable domain KAGVTQTPRYLIKTRGQQVTLSCSPISGHRSVSWYQQTPGQGLQFLFEYFSETQRNKGNFPGRFSGRQFSNSRSEMNVSTLELGDSALYLCASSLGPQQGGYGYTFGSGTRLTVV.

This sequence joins TRBV5-4 and TRBJ1-2, with 7 bases lining up with TRBD1. Losses at the gene ends were 3 bases for V and 4 bases for J; bases not matched to a gene: 3. The CDR3 totals 13 residues. Germline-derived CDR1 and CDR2 are SGHNT and YYREEE (reference sequence). CDR3 bases: TGTGCCAGCAGCTCTGGGACAGTCTATGGCTACACCTTC. It codes for CASSSGTVYGYTF.

The chain recombines TRBV3-1 (or the pseudogene TRBV3-2) with TRBJ2-5; D is undetermined. This CDR3 region has 14 residues. V lost 0 bases and J lost 6, with 11 bases in between. Germline CDR1 and CDR2: LGHDT and YNNKEL (reference sequence). The CDR3 sequence is CASSQESLPKTQYF. The CDR3 DNA reads TGTGCCAGCAGCCAAGAGAGCCTGCCCAAGACCCAGTACTTC.

This CDR3 reads CASSPLSEDHYEQYV. Here the CDR3 DNA reads TGTGCCAGCTCACCATTGTCGGAGGACCACTACGAGCAGTACGTC. This chain uses TRBV18 with TRBJ2-7, with D maybe TRBD2 (5 bases). Trimming shortened V by 2 bases and J by 3 bases, and 14 bases separated the two germline ends. CDR3 length: 15 amino acids. CDR1 and CDR2 (germline): KGHSH, LQKENI.

The V gene is TRBV6-5, the J gene TRBJ1-2, with TRBD1 matching 10 bases. Germline lookup yields CDR1 MNHEY and CDR2 SVGAGI. V dropped 7 bases and J dropped 4; count of bases not matched to a gene: 9. The CDR3 extends over 15 amino acids. CDR3: CASTKPGTGVYGYTF. The CDR3 coding sequence is TGTGCCAGCACTAAACCTGGGACAGGGGTCTATGGCTACACCTTC.

The rearrangement joins TRBV4-1 to TRBJ2-1; TRBD2 matches 12 bases. The CDR3 totals 16 residues. Germline trimming cut 4 bases from V and 9 bases from J; bases unmatched to any gene: 10. Germline CDR1 and CDR2: MGHRA and YSYEKL. The CDR3 DNA reads as TGCGCCAGCAGCCTTTTCGGACTAGCGGGGCCCATTGAGCAGTTCTTC. This gives the protein CASSLFGLAGPIEQFF.

As DNA, the CDR3 is TGTGCCAGCAGCTTGGACGTCGGAGGGCGTCATGGCTACACCTTC. It codes for CASSLDVGGRHGYTF. The chain uses TRBV7-9 and TRBJ1-2; D unresolved. The CDR3 consists of 15 residues. Germline V gene lookup returns CDR1 SEHNR and CDR2 FQNEAQ (reference sequence). Trimming stripped 3 bases from V and 6 bases from J, with 17 bases between.

The table lists this clone with a count of one. V is TRBV3-1 (or the pseudogene TRBV3-2) and J is TRBJ2-5; 7 bases match TRBD2. The junction had 0 bases not matched to a gene; V was cut back by 1 base and J by 4 bases. The CDR3 has 13 residues. CDR1 LGHDT and CDR2 YNNKEL come from the germline V gene (reference sequence). CDR3: CASSQGGGETQYF. The CDR3 nucleotides read TGTGCCAGCAGCCAAGGGGGGGGAGAGACCCAGTACTTC.

The count of this clone is one. CDR3 amino acids: CASSPRQADTEAFF. CDR3 nucleotides: TGTGCCAGCTCACCTCGACAGGCGGACACTGAAGCTTTCTTT. The chain couples TRBV18 to TRBJ1-1; D perhaps matches TRBD1 (6 bases). The CDR3 length is 14 residues. In germline, CDR1 is KGHSH, CDR2 LQKENI. V was cut by 3 bases and J by 3 bases, with 11 bases left in between.

A single count supports this clone. The chain employs TRBV18 and TRBJ2-1; 10 bases agree with TRBD2. The junction had 7 bases not matched to a gene; V was cut back by 6 bases and J by 2 bases. CDR1 and CDR2 from the germline V gene are KGHSH and LQKENI. The CDR3 contains 16 residues. CDR3 protein: CASSSPAGGPYNEQFF. CDR3 nucleotide sequence: TGTGCCAGCTCTTCCCCAGCGGGAGGGCCCTACAATGAGCAGTTCTTC.

The chain combines TRBV24-1 with TRBJ1-1; 9 bases agree with TRBD1. The V gene's germline CDR1 is KGHDR and CDR2 SFDVKD. J gave up 2 bases and V 4 bases, and 4 bases lay outside the gene matches. The CDR3 covers 15 residues. The CDR3 sequence: CATSDSQGANTEAFF. The DNA for the CDR3 is TGTGCCACCAGTGACTCACAGGGGGCCAACACTGAAGCTTTCTTT.

V and J are TRBV28 and TRBJ1-1; D is possibly TRBD1 (6 bases). The CDR3 extends over 16 amino acids. Germline CDR1 is MDHEN and CDR2 is SYDVKM. The V gene lost 4 bases and the J gene lost 1 base, with 16 bases spanning the gap. CDR3 region: CASSSSGEGQNTEAFF. DNA for the CDR3: TGTGCCAGCAGTTCCTCAGGGGAAGGGCAGAACACTGAAGCTTTCTTT. Drawing the rest from reference TRBV28 and TRBJ1-1, the complete variable domain is DVKVTQSSRYLVKRTGEKVFLECVQDMDHENMFWYRQDPGLGLRLIYFSYDVKMKEKGDIPEGYSVSREKKERFSLILESASTNQTSMYLCASSSSGEGQNTEAFFGQGTRLTVV.

The chain carries TRBV24-1 and TRBJ1-2; D gene unclear. The CDR3 contains 14 residues. Trimming removed 4 bases at V and 3 bases at J, with 11 bases between. Per the germline V gene, CDR1 is KGHDR and CDR2 is SFDVKD. In DNA, the CDR3 is TGTGCCACCAGTGACCTCAGTCGCTACTATGGCTACACCTTC. Amino acid sequence: CATSDLSRYYGYTF.

The V gene is TRBV25-1, the J gene TRBJ1-2; a weak D match, TRBD1 (6 bases). From germline, CDR1 is MGHDK and CDR2 SYGVNS. Trimming removed 1 base at V and 3 bases at J, with 12 bases between. This CDR3 contains 15 residues. The CDR3 is CASSELGAQHYGYTF. The CDR3 DNA sequence: TGTGCCAGCAGTGAATTGGGGGCTCAGCACTATGGCTACACCTTC.

The rearrangement links TRBV27 to TRBJ2-7; TRBD2 might be the D (7 bases). V gave up 6 bases and J gave up 2 bases, with 14 bases separating them. The CDR3 loop spans 14 amino acids. Germline V CDR1 and CDR2: MNHEY, SMNVEV (reference sequence). The CDR3 is CASSGGRGAYEQYF. The CDR3 nucleotides are TGTGCCAGCAGCGGGGGGAGGGGGGCCTACGAGCAGTACTTC.

V gene TRBV12-3 or TRBV12-4 combines with J gene TRBJ2-6; D is uncertain. V was trimmed by 6 bases and J by 0 bases, leaving 3 bases between them. This CDR3 contains 13 residues. The CDR3 reads CASSSSGANVLTF. The CDR3 bases are TGTGCCAGCAGCAGCTCTGGGGCCAACGTCCTGACTTTC.